This TCR beta chain was sequenced during a study of blood T cell repertoires in COVID-19. Study background: Acute-phase and convalescent COVID-19 samples originated in the United States, Italy and Spain.

This CDR3 spans 16 amino acids. Germline V gene lookup returns CDR1 MNHNY and CDR2 SVGAGI (reference sequence). Trimming left V 6 bases short and J 2 bases short, with 19 bases between. Measured with immunoSEQ multiplex PCR; TCRdb has only the in-frame clones, and not every one. The table includes approximately 210,000 clones, about nine tenths detected once. Sequencing used peripheral blood. This sequence joins TRBV6-6 and TRBJ2-5; maybe TRBD2 (7 bases). This clonotype was obtained from a middle-aged man with acute or convalescent COVID-19. The CDR3 region is CASSRRGAGRQETQYF. The CDR3 DNA follows: TGTGCCAGCAGCCGTCGGGGGGCGGGAAGGCAAGAGACCCAGTACTTC.